This paragraph covers one T cell receptor beta chain sequence. Its target antigen remains unknown. Base quality data are lacking; no much larger clone is found one base away. The data derive from a study of T cell repertoires in cytomegalovirus infection (dated by TCRdb to about 2019). With regard to the full study: Donor HLA type was relevant to the analysis, because carriage of CMV infection together with the matching HLA type was indicated by public TCR beta signatures.

General study outcomes and caveats: Carriers of CMV infection plus the relevant HLA type were discriminated by the cumulative frequency of public TCR beta family members in the study cohort and in an independent approximately 360-donor cohort. In the ex vivo response, HLA-C-restricted CMV-specific TCR beta clonotypes were dominant, and in two of eight donors the single most frequent clonotype came from this HLA-C-restricted group.

The instrument given in TCRdb is Illumina HiSeq 1500. TCRdb reran the public reads through fastp at Q25 and MiXCR, keeping productive beta chains. Each entry is one CDR3 protein sequence, shown with its most common DNA and genes. This sample lists around 530,000 distinct CDR3 sequences; 26% were detected once. Jointly, the top ten make up about 13% of the sample. Including cysteine and phenylalanine, the CDR3 has 17 amino acids. This entry keeps only the CDR3 DNA: 51 bases, framed from base 1. In the germline V gene, CDR1 corresponds to SGHTA and CDR2 to FQGNSA. V ends up 5 bases short and J 4 bases short, with an unmatched junction base count of 11.

The receptor chain draws on TRBV7-2 and TRBJ2-5, with 12 junctional bases fitting TRBD2. The sample taken for sequencing was PBMCs. This TCR came from a human donor in good health (CMV status not recorded). Some clones in this sample may be carry-over from other donors' samples. Here is the DNA: TGTGCCAGCAGCCCACTAGCGGGAGGCCCAGGGGGAGAGACCCAGTACTTC. It translates as CASSPLAGGPGGETQYF.